What follows describes a single TCR beta chain. This entry is derived from a study of blood T cell repertoires in COVID-19. As processed by the authors: Reference gene primer amplification yielded estimated nucleated cell counts. Sequencing used immunoSEQ multiplex PCR; TCRdb keeps in-frame clones, though not all of them. V and J calls and clone size come straight from that table; D and trimming were deduced from the DNA. This table holds 83,000 or so clones, approximately 77% found once. Germline V gives CDR1 SGHTS, CDR2 YDEGEE. V trimming: 4 bases; J trimming: 6 bases; junction bases outside the gene matches: 7. CDR3 length: 15 amino acids.

The sequence was obtained from a woman aged 80 or over with acute or convalescent COVID-19. The sample comprised peripheral blood. The rearrangement links TRBV5-8 to TRBJ2-1; 10 bases line up with TRBD1. The CDR3, as DNA: TGTGCCAGCAGCGCCGGACAGGGGGGTCTCAATGAGCAGTTCTTC. Translated: CASSAGQGGLNEQFF.